These 24 T cell receptor beta chains came from one sample sequenced in a study of blood T cell repertoires in COVID-19. Sequenced by immunoSEQ multiplex PCR; TCRdb stores in-frame clones only, minus some. The sample holds roughly 120,000 clones, around three quarters seen once. The specimen was peripheral blood. These receptor sequences come from a woman aged 80 or over with acute or convalescent COVID-19.

The chain recombines TRBV18 with TRBJ2-1, with 13 bases lining up with TRBD2. The length of the CDR3 is 15 residues. Per the germline V gene, CDR1 is KGHSH and CDR2 is LQKENI. Losses at the gene ends were 3 bases for V and 10 bases for J; bases not matched to a gene: 6. This chain's CDR3 is CASSPGLAGVLEQFF. The CDR3 DNA reads TGTGCCAGCTCACCCGGACTAGCGGGAGTGTTGGAGCAGTTCTTC.

In its sample, this clone is medium-sized. The chain is built from TRBV7-2 and TRBJ2-1; 7 bases match TRBD1. The CDR3 contains 12 residues. CDR1 SGHTA and CDR2 FQGNSA come from the germline V gene. V lost 5 bases and J lost 9; bases outside the gene matches: 4. The CDR3 bases are TGTGCCAGCAGCCCCCGACAGGGTGAGCAGTTCTTC. Amino acid sequence: CASSPRQGEQFF.

This chain uses TRBV3-1 (or the pseudogene TRBV3-2) with TRBJ2-3; the match to TRBD2 covers 11 bases. Germline CDR1 and CDR2: LGHDT and YNNKEL (reference sequence). This CDR3 comprises 18 residues. After removal of 2 bases from V and 0 bases from J, the junction contained 7 bases not matched to a gene. The CDR3 nucleotides read TGTGCCAGCAGCCAATTGGGACTAGCGGTTCTTAGCACAGATACGCAGTATTTT. Protein sequence: CASSQLGLAVLSTDTQYF.

This sequence joins TRBV6-5 and TRBJ1-2; TRBD1 matches 10 bases. CDR1 and CDR2 (germline): MNHEY, SVGAGI. The CDR3 sequence is 14 residues long. After removal of 6 bases from V and 7 bases from J, the junction contained 8 bases not matched to a gene. In DNA, the CDR3 is TGTGCCAGCAGCTTAGACAGGGGGCTGATTGGCTACACCTTC. This encodes CASSLDRGLIGYTF.

The rearrangement links TRBV14 to TRBJ2-7; TRBD2 is a possible D gene (6 bases). Trimming pared 0 bases from V and 10 bases from J, leaving 13 bases between. Germline CDR1 SGHDN, CDR2 FVKESK. The CDR3 length is 13 residues. The CDR3 protein is CASSQDLGGLQYF. The CDR3 region has the DNA TGTGCCAGCAGCCAAGATCTGGGAGGTCTCCAGTACTTC.

This chain links TRBV6-2 or TRBV6-3 with TRBJ1-5, with a tentative D call TRBD1 (5 bases). The V end lost 5 bases, the J end lost 1 base, and 15 bases lay between the germline ends. CDR1 is MNHEY, CDR2 SVGEGT, per germline. The CDR3 length is 16 residues. The DNA for the CDR3 is TGTGCCAGCAGTCTCCGCCAGGGAGGAAGCAATCAGCCCCAGCATTTT. Amino acids: CASSLRQGGSNQPQHF.

This clone was observed a few times. The chain has TRBV4-2 and TRBJ1-6; tentatively, D is TRBD1 (5 bases). Germline lookup yields CDR1 LGHNA and CDR2 YNFKEQ. The CDR3 has 17 residues. The V gene lost 0 bases and the J gene lost 4 bases, with 13 bases spanning the gap. CDR3 sequence reads: CASSQDPRQSYNSPLHF. The CDR3 DNA is TGTGCCAGCAGCCAAGATCCGCGACAGTCTTATAATTCACCCCTCCACTTT.

The chain combines TRBV5-6 with TRBJ1-2; 7 nucleotides line up with TRBD1. CDR1 and CDR2 from the germline V gene are SGHDT and YYEEEE. J was trimmed by 5 bases and V by 0 bases; bases with no gene match: 10. The CDR3 contains 16 residues. In DNA, the CDR3 is TGTGCCAGCAGCTTGGGACAGGGCCTGGGTGCGTATGGCTACACCTTC. This codes for CASSLGQGLGAYGYTF.

This sequence joins TRBV5-8 and TRBJ1-1, with D possibly being TRBD1 (5 bases). This CDR3 is built from 14 residues. V lost 3 bases to trimming and J lost 6 bases, with 15 bases between them. Germline V gene sequence: CDR1 SGHTS, CDR2 YDEGEE. The CDR3 is CASSSRDSRSEAFF. CDR3 nucleotides: TGTGCCAGCAGCTCCCGGGACTCGAGATCTGAAGCTTTCTTT. Combining the CDR3 with reference TRBV5-8 and TRBJ1-1 gives the whole variable domain EAGVTQSPTHLIKTRGQQATLRCSPISGHTSVYWYQQALGLGLQFLLWYDEGEERNRGNFPPRFSGRQFPNYSSELNVNALELEDSALYLCASSSRDSRSEAFFGQGTRLTVV.

J is TRBJ2-3 and V is TRBV24-1; D may be TRBD2 (5 bases). In germline, CDR1 is KGHDR, CDR2 SFDVKD. CDR3 length equals 13 residues. V was trimmed by 9 bases and J by 5 bases, leaving 14 bases between them. Written as DNA, the CDR3 is TGTGCCACCCGAGGGCCGTCGTTAGATACGCAGTATTTT. This encodes CATRGPSLDTQYF.

The chain carries TRBV28 and TRBJ2-7, with TRBD1 identical over 8 bases. V lost 5 bases, J lost 3 bases, and 9 bases stayed unmatched. The germline gives CDR1 MDHEN, CDR2 SYDVKM. There are 15 residues in the CDR3. This CDR3 reads CASSLRQGLGYEQYF. CDR3 DNA sequence: TGTGCCAGCAGTCTCCGACAGGGGCTCGGCTACGAGCAGTACTTC.

V usage is TRBV5-4 and J usage is TRBJ2-7, with 7 positions matching TRBD1. Germline CDR1 SGHNT, CDR2 YYREEE (reference sequence). The CDR3 sequence is 14 residues long. After removal of 1 base from V and 2 bases from J, the junction contained 3 bases not matched to a gene. The CDR3 is CASSLKGAAYEQYF. Written as DNA, the CDR3 is TGTGCCAGCAGCTTGAAGGGGGCAGCCTACGAGCAGTACTTC.

The chain has TRBV5-1 and TRBJ2-1; D unresolved. The germline V and J ends were trimmed by 1 base and 0 bases, with 8 bases remaining between them. From germline, CDR1 is SGHRS and CDR2 YFSETQ. The CDR3 length is 15 residues. The CDR3 sequence: CASSLPELSYNEQFF. CDR3 bases: TGCGCCAGCAGCTTGCCCGAGCTCTCCTACAATGAGCAGTTCTTC.

V is TRBV7-2 and J is TRBJ2-7, with 11 nucleotides matching TRBD2. J gave up 1 base and V 3 bases, and 2 bases lay outside the gene matches. This CDR3 contains 15 residues. Germline values: CDR1 SGHTA, CDR2 FQGNSA. CDR3 region: CASSFLAGGSYEQYF. DNA for the CDR3: TGTGCCAGCAGCTTCTTAGCGGGAGGGTCCTACGAGCAGTACTTC.

The rearrangement uses TRBV7-2 and TRBJ1-1, with D perhaps matching TRBD1 (6 bases). V gave up 6 bases and J gave up 4 bases, with 15 bases separating them. The CDR3 runs to 14 residues. Germline CDR1 reads SGHTA; CDR2 reads FQGNSA. The CDR3 DNA is TGTGCCAGCAGACTAACTCAGGGGTCCACTGAAGCTTTCTTT. Amino acids: CASRLTQGSTEAFF.

V usage is TRBV5-1 and J usage is TRBJ2-2; 7 bases align to TRBD2. After removal of 4 bases from V and 6 bases from J, the junction contained 12 bases not matched to a gene. Germline CDR1 SGHRS, CDR2 YFSETQ. There are 16 residues in the CDR3. The CDR3 is CASSQSTSAGAGELFF. The CDR3 bases are TGCGCCAGCAGCCAGAGCACTAGCGCGGGGGCCGGGGAGCTGTTTTTT. Based on the CDR3 plus reference TRBV5-1 and TRBJ2-2, the full variable domain is KAGVTQTPRYLIKTRGQQVTLSCSPISGHRSVSWYQQTPGQGLQFLFEYFSETQRNKGNFPGRFSGRQFSNSRSEMNVSTLELGDSALYLCASSQSTSAGAGELFFGEGSRLTVL.

This sequence joins TRBV4-3 and TRBJ2-3, with 11 bases identical to TRBD2. The junction had 2 bases not matched to a gene; V was cut back by 3 bases and J by 0 bases. The CDR3 is 16 amino acids. Germline CDR1 LGHNA, CDR2 YSLEER. The CDR3 bases are TGCGCCAGCAGCCAGGGACTAGCGGCAAGCACAGATACGCAGTATTTT. It translates to CASSQGLAASTDTQYF.

The rearrangement links TRBV3-1 (or the pseudogene TRBV3-2) to TRBJ2-1, with a tentative D call TRBD2 (6 bases). Germline loops: CDR1 LGHDT, CDR2 YNNKEL (reference sequence). The CDR3 sequence is 16 residues long. The V end was cut by 0 bases, the J end by 5 bases, with 14 bases between. The CDR3 reads CASSQDRQGGNNEQFF. The CDR3 DNA reads TGTGCCAGCAGCCAAGATAGGCAGGGAGGAAACAATGAGCAGTTCTTC.

The rearrangement uses TRBV27 and TRBJ2-1; 7 bases line up with TRBD2. There are 15 residues in the CDR3. Germline-derived CDR1 and CDR2 are MNHEY and SMNVEV (reference sequence). Losses at the gene ends were 3 bases for V and 4 bases for J; bases not matched to a gene: 6. DNA for the CDR3: TGTGCCAGCAGTTTCGTGGGGGGGAATTACAATGAGCAGTTCTTC. As protein: CASSFVGGNYNEQFF.

This clone was seen once. V gene TRBV11-2 combines with J gene TRBJ1-4, with D possibly TRBD1 on 6 matching bases. Trimming took off 5 bases at V and 6 bases at J, with 16 bases between the two ends. Germline CDR1 and CDR2: SGHAT and FQNNGV. The CDR3 is 15 residues long. The CDR3, as DNA: TGTGCCAGCAGCCCACTAGGCGGGGGCGATGAAAAACTGTTTTTT. Translated, it gives CASSPLGGGDEKLFF.

The chain employs TRBV5-4 and TRBJ2-7, with D possibly TRBD2 on 5 matching bases. V gave up 0 bases and J gave up 3 bases, with 13 bases separating them. The germline gives CDR1 SGHNT, CDR2 YYREEE (reference sequence). The CDR3 runs to 15 residues. This chain's CDR3 is CASSLEEDGDYEQYF. The CDR3 DNA sequence: TGTGCCAGCAGCTTGGAAGAGGACGGGGACTACGAGCAGTACTTC.

The chain couples TRBV28 to TRBJ1-6; no firm D call. Germline CDR1 and CDR2: MDHEN and SYDVKM. V was cut by 6 bases and J by 7 bases, with 19 bases left in between. The CDR3 has 16 residues. CDR3 coding DNA: TGTGCCAGCAGCTCATTAAAGGGAGGACGAAATTCACCCCTCCACTTT. Its protein product is CASSSLKGGRNSPLHF.

V is TRBV3-1 (or the pseudogene TRBV3-2) and J is TRBJ1-4; 8 positions agree with TRBD1. After removal of 4 bases from V and 6 bases from J, the junction contained 10 bases not matched to a gene. This CDR3 contains 16 residues. Germline assignment: CDR1 LGHDT and CDR2 YNNKEL (reference sequence). CDR3 sequence: CASSLYSTGGYEKLFF. The CDR3 bases are TGTGCCAGCAGCCTCTACTCAACAGGGGGATATGAAAAACTGTTTTTT.

The V gene is TRBV27, the J gene TRBJ1-1; a weak D match, TRBD1 (6 bases). The CDR3 is 14 residues long. Germline-derived CDR1 and CDR2 are MNHEY and SMNVEV (reference sequence). The V end was cut by 7 bases, the J end by 5 bases, with 17 bases between. The CDR3 DNA is TGTGCCAGCAAGCCCCCGGGGGGGCAGACTGAAGCTTTCTTT. Its translation is CASKPPGGQTEAFF.